This TCR beta chain was documented in a study of T cells after yellow fever vaccination. Study-level background: Where fractions had low cell numbers, libraries were prepared from them with the SMART-Seq v4 Ultra Low Input RNA kit.

This CDR3 comprises 16 residues. The germline V gene encodes CDR1 MNHEY and CDR2 SVGAGI. V was clipped by 2 bases and J by 2 bases; unmatched bases: 6. By 5'RACE template switching, TCR cDNA was produced, with a universal primer site and UMIs added in the process. TCRdb passed the 5' RACE reads through MiXCR, listing each CDR3 protein once. The sample records just under 600,000 distinct CDR3 sequences, roughly 14% being singletons. Points on this clonotype: Its antigen is unidentified.

Notes on the study in general: The booster saw the reappearance of most primary-vaccination clones (about 95% CD4, roughly 90% CD8).

The sequences come from PBMCs, collected on the day of the yellow fever booster vaccination. This TCR derives from a man aged 30-40 years who received the YFV17D yellow fever vaccine. The rearrangement uses TRBV6-5 and TRBJ2-3, with 8 bases lining up with TRBD2. The chain's CDR3 is CASSYEIAGITDTQYF. The CDR3 DNA sequence: TGTGCCAGCAGTTACGAGATAGCGGGGATCACAGATACGCAGTATTTT.